The rows below give T cell receptor beta chains drawn from one sample of a study of T cell repertoires in cytomegalovirus infection. These receptors have no identified antigens. TCRdb re-analysed the reads in MiXCR, keeping a single row per CDR3 protein. The sample has roughly 69,000 distinct CDR3 sequences, around 28% seen once. This specimen was CD8+ T cells from cultured PBMCs, taken from culture after CMV antigen stimulation. These receptors originate from a human donor in good health (CMV status not recorded). Some clones in this sample may be carry-over from other donors' samples. The CDR3 runs from the conserved cysteine through the conserved F or W.

len,v_gene,CDR3aa
13,TRBV7-6,CASSSGLRETQYF
12,TRBV27,CASSPINSPLHF
12,TRBV7-9,CASSLEAQPQHF
12,TRBV27,CASSQPNSPLHF
14,TRBV6-2/TRBV6-3,CASSPTVTSETQYF
17,TRBV5-6,CASSPWRQPNYQETQYF
17,TRBV5-1,CASSLELAGGPYNEQFF
16,TRBV5-4,CASSLDDGGAHYEQYF
14,TRBV20-1,CSARDWAGADTQYF
11,TRBV7-9,CASSYQETQYF
13,TRBV7-6,CASSFRGDNEQFF
12,TRBV29-1,CSVVQGNQPQHF
16,TRBV4-2,CASSHTEGEAYNEQFF
14,TRBV12-3/TRBV12-4,CASSPGQRNTEAFF
17,TRBV7-8,CASSHPRDRGSNQPQHF
13,TRBV24-1,CATSDFLGDGYTF
12,TRBV10-2,CASSESGQPQHF
17,TRBV11-2,CASSLDDRTGNNQPQHF
15,TRBV4-3,CASSQAGDTVQGQFF
14,TRBV10-3,CAISPVGDSPSYTF
15,TRBV12-3/TRBV12-4,CATLRGTIGQETQYF
15,TRBV7-8,CASSLVEGDGQPQHF
14,TRBV7-2,CASSDGLAGGEQYF
13,TRBV7-6,CASSTGQQETQYF
16,TRBV7-9,CASSLVEPGQTYEQYF
16,TRBV18,CASSPTVETNTGELFF
18,TRBV6-2/TRBV6-3,CASSYSRPGALSGNTIYF
14,TRBV12-3/TRBV12-4,CASSFRDRVDEQYF
15,TRBV3-1,CASSPVGRSTDTQYF
13,TRBV7-6,CASRGSGSHEQYF
16,TRBV12-3/TRBV12-4,CASSLGRGAGGTGAFF
15,TRBV4-3,CASSQNGVSSSPLHF
14,TRBV15,CATSHGQNNSPLHF
13,TRBV30,CAWSTSSTYEQYF
16,TRBV6-5,CASSYSGTGQTYEQYF
13,TRBV2,CASSERGSAPLHF
12,TRBV3-1,CASSQVEDTQYF
16,TRBV6-2/TRBV6-3,CASSYSPGTVQETQYF
13,TRBV11-2,CASSYEGSHEQYF
16,TRBV14,CASSQDGNSGANVLTF
15,TRBV6-1,CASSDEAGSTDTQYF
18,TRBV27,CASRKERTGGVRTGELFF
16,TRBV27,CASRRLTGALFYGYTF
14,TRBV7-6,CASSYGISYNEQFF
18,TRBV5-1,CASSLALTGPRSTDTQYF
15,TRBV7-6,CASSYLATSTDTQYF
17,TRBV9,CASSVAGTSGLTDTQYF
14,TRBV12-3/TRBV12-4,CASSLRQGGSEQYF
19,TRBV28,CASSRPGSGSIGNTDTQYF